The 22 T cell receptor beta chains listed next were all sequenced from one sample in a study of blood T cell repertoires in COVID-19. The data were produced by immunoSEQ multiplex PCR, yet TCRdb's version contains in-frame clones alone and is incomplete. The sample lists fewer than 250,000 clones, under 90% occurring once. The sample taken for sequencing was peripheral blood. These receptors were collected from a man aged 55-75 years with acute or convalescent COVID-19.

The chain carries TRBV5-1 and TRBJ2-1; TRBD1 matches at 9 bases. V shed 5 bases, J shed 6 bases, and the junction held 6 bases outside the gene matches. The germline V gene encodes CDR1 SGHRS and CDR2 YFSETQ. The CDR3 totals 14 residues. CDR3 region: CASSGTGPINEQFF. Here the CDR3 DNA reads TGCGCCAGCAGTGGGACAGGGCCCATCAATGAGCAGTTCTTC.

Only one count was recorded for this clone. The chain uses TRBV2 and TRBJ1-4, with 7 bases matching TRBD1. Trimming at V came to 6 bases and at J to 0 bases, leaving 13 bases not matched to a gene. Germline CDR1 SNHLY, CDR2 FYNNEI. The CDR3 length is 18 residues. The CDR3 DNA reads TGTGCCAGCAGGGAGATACAGGGGCGGGGGGCAACTAATGAAAAACTGTTTTTT. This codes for CASREIQGRGATNEKLFF.

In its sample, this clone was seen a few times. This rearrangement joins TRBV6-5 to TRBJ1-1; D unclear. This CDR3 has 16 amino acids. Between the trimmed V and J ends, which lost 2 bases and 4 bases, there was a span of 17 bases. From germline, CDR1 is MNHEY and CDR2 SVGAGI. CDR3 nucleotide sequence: TGTGCCAGCAGTTACCGCCAGACGGGGTTCGTCACTGAAGCTTTCTTT. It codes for CASSYRQTGFVTEAFF.

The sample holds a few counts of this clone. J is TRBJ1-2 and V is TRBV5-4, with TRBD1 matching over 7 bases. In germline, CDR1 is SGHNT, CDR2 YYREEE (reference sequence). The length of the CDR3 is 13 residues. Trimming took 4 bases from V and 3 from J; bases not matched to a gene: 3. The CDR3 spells CASSPTGDYGYTF. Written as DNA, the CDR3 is TGTGCCAGCAGCCCCACAGGGGACTATGGCTACACCTTC.

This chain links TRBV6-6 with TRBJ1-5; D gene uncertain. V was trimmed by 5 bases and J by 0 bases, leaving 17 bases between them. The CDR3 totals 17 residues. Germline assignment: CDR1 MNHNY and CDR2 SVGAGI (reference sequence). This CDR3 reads CASSPTHVVNSNQPQHF. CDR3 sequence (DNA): TGTGCCAGCAGTCCCACGCATGTAGTGAATAGCAATCAGCCCCAGCATTTT.

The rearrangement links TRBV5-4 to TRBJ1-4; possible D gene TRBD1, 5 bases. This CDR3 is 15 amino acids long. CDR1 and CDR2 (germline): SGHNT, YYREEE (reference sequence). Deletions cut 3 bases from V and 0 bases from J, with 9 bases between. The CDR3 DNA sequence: TGTGCCAGCAGCTCAAAGGGGTCAACTAATGAAAAACTGTTTTTT. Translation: CASSSKGSTNEKLFF.

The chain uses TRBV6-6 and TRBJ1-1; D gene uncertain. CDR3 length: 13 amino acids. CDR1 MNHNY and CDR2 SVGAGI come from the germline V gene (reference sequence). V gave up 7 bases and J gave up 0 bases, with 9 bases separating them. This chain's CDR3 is CASTLRVNTEAFF. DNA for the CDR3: TGTGCCAGCACCCTGCGGGTGAACACTGAAGCTTTCTTT.

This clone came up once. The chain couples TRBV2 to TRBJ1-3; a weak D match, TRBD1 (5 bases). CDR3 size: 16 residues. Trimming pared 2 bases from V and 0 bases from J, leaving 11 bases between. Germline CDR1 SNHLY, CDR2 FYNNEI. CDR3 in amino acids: CASSERRGPSGNTIYF. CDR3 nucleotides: TGTGCCAGCAGTGAAAGGAGGGGCCCCTCTGGAAACACCATATATTTT.

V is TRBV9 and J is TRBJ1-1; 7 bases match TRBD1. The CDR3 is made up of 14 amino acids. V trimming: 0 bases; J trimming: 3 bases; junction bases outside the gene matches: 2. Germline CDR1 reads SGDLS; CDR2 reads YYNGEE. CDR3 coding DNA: TGTGCCAGCAGCGTAGGCCAGGGGGACACTGAAGCTTTCTTT. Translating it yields CASSVGQGDTEAFF.

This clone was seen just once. Written as DNA, the CDR3 is TGTGCCAGAAGCTTAGGTAGCGGGAACGCGGGTAATTTTACTAATGAAAAACTGTTTTTT. Translating it yields CARSLGSGNAGNFTNEKLFF. The chain recombines TRBV7-5 with TRBJ1-4. TRBV7-5 is a recognized pseudogene. The CDR3 covers 20 residues.

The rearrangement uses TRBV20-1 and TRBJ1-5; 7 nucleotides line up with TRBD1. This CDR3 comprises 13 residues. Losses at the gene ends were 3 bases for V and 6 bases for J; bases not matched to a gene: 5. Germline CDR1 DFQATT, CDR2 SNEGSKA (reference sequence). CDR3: CSASYRGSQPQHF. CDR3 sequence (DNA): TGCAGTGCTAGTTACAGGGGAAGTCAGCCCCAGCATTTT.

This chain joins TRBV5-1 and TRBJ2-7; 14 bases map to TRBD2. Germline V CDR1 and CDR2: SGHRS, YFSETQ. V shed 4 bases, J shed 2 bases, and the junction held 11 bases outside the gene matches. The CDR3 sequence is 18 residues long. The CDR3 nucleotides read TGCGCCAGCAGCGCGGGCCCGACTAGCGGGGGGGATACCTACGAGCAGTACTTC. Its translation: CASSAGPTSGGDTYEQYF.

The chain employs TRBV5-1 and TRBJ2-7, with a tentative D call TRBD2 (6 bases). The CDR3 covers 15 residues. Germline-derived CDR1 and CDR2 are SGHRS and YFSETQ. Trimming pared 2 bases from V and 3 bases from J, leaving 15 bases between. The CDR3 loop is CASSFGSRGNYEQYF. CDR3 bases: TGCGCCAGCAGCTTTGGGTCTCGGGGGAACTACGAGCAGTACTTC.

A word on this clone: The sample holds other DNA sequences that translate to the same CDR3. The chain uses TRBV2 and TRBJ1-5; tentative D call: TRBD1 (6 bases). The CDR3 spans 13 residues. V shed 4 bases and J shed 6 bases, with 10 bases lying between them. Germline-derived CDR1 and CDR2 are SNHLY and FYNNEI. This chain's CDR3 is CASSGRGGQPQHF. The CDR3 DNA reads TGTGCCAGCAGTGGGAGGGGGGGTCAGCCCCAGCATTTT.

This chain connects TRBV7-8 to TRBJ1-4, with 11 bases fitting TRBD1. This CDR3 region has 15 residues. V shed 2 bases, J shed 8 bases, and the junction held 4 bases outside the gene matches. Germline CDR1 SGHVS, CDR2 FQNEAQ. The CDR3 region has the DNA TGTGCCAGCAGCTTACGGGGACAGGGGGTCGAAAAACTGTTTTTT. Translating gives CASSLRGQGVEKLFF.

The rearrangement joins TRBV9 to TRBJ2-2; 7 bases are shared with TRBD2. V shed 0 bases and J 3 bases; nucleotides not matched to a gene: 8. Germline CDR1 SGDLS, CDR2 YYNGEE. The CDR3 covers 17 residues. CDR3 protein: CASSVAPLAVDTGELFF. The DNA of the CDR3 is TGTGCCAGCAGCGTAGCACCCCTAGCGGTTGACACCGGGGAGCTGTTTTTT. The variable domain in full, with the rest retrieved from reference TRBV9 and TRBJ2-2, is DSGVTQTPKHLITATGQRVTLRCSPRSGDLSVYWYQQSLDQGLQFLIQYYNGEERAKGNILERFSAQQFPDLHSELNLSSLELGDSALYFCASSVAPLAVDTGELFFGEGSRLTVL.

CDR3 loop: CASSRSLALYEQYF. The DNA of the CDR3 is TGCGCCAGCAGCCGAAGTTTAGCCCTCTACGAGCAGTACTTC. The chain has TRBV4-1 and TRBJ2-7; unclear D gene. The CDR3 is 14 residues long. V was shortened by 4 bases and J by 3 bases, with 13 bases between the two germline ends. The germline V gene has CDR1 MGHRA and CDR2 YSYEKL.

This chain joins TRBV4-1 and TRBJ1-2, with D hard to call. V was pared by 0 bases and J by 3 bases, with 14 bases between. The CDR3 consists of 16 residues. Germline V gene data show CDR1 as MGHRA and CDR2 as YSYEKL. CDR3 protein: CASSQDRAGVYYGYTF. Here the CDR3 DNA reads TGCGCCAGCAGCCAAGATCGGGCGGGAGTTTACTATGGCTACACCTTC.

CDR3 residues: CSVDSIAKNIQYF. CDR3 DNA sequence: TGCAGCGTTGACAGTATAGCCAAAAACATTCAGTACTTC. V gene TRBV29-1 combines with J gene TRBJ2-4; D not certain. CDR3 size: 13 residues. Germline-derived CDR1 and CDR2 are SQVTM and ANQGSEA. Trimming stripped 3 bases from V and 0 bases from J, with 6 bases between.

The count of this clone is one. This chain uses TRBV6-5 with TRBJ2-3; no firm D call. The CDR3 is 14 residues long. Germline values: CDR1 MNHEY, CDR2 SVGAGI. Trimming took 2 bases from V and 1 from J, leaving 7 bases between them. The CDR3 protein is CASSYHSGTDTQYF. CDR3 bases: TGTGCCAGCAGTTACCACTCTGGCACAGATACGCAGTATTTT.

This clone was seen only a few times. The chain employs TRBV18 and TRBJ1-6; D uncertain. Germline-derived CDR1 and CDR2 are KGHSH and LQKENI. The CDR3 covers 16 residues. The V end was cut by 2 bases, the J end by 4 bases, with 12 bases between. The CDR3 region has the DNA TGTGCCAGCTCACCAAGCGGGAGCATTTATAATTCACCCCTCCACTTT. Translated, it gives CASSPSGSIYNSPLHF.

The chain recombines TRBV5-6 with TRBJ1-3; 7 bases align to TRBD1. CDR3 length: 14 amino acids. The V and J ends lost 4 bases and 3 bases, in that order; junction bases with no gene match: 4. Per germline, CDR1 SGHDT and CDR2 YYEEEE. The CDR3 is CASSQTGVGNTIYF. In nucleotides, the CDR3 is TGTGCCAGCAGCCAAACAGGGGTTGGAAACACCATATATTTT.